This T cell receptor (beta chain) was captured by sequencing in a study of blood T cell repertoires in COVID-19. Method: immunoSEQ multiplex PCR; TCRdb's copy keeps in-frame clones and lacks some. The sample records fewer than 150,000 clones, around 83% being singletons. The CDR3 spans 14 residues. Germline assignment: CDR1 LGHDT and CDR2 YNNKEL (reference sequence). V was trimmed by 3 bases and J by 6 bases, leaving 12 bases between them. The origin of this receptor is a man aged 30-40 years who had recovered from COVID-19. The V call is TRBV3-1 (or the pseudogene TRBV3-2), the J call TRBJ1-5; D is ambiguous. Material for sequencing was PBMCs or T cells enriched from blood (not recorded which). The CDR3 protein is CASSQEAGSQPQHF. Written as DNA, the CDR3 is TGTGCCAGCAGCCAGGAAGCCGGGTCTCAGCCCCAGCATTTT.